This T cell receptor beta chain comes out of a study of tumor-infiltrating lymphocytes in primary liver carcinoma. Study results and limitations: Among the pair types, tumor region pairs showed more overlap than tumor-adjacent and tumor-blood pairs.

CDR1 is MNHEY, CDR2 SVGAGI, per germline. The V gene lost 0 bases and the J gene lost 9 bases, with 23 bases spanning the gap. This CDR3 is 17 amino acids long. The researchers obtained blood RNA from unsorted whole blood and also extracted germline DNA. Enrolled patients were chronically infected with HBV and treatment-naive. The authors collected 3 to 5 milliliters of peripheral blood before surgery. On this clonotype itself: Antigen specificity is unknown.

From around 500 ng of total RNA, TCR beta-specific cDNA was reverse-transcribed using a constant-region primer. Sequencing libraries for TCR beta derived from three nested multiplex PCR rounds that used slightly modified ARM-PCR. With TRBV1-TRBV30 forward primers and a C-beta reverse primer, the first two PCR rounds were run for roughly 9 cycles each. TCRdb recomputed calls from the multiplex PCR reads with MiXCR, one row per CDR3 protein. The sample lists approximately 300,000 distinct CDR3 sequences, about 60% occurring once. The genes are TRBV6-5 and TRBJ2-5, with D perhaps TRBD2 (6 bases). The material sequenced was peripheral blood. This TCR was recovered from a middle-aged man with primary liver carcinoma and hepatitis B virus infection. The CDR3 here is CASSYSDGRDSPRPQYF. The CDR3 coding sequence is TGTGCCAGCAGTTACTCGGACGGGAGAGACAGTCCAAGGCCCCAGTACTTC.